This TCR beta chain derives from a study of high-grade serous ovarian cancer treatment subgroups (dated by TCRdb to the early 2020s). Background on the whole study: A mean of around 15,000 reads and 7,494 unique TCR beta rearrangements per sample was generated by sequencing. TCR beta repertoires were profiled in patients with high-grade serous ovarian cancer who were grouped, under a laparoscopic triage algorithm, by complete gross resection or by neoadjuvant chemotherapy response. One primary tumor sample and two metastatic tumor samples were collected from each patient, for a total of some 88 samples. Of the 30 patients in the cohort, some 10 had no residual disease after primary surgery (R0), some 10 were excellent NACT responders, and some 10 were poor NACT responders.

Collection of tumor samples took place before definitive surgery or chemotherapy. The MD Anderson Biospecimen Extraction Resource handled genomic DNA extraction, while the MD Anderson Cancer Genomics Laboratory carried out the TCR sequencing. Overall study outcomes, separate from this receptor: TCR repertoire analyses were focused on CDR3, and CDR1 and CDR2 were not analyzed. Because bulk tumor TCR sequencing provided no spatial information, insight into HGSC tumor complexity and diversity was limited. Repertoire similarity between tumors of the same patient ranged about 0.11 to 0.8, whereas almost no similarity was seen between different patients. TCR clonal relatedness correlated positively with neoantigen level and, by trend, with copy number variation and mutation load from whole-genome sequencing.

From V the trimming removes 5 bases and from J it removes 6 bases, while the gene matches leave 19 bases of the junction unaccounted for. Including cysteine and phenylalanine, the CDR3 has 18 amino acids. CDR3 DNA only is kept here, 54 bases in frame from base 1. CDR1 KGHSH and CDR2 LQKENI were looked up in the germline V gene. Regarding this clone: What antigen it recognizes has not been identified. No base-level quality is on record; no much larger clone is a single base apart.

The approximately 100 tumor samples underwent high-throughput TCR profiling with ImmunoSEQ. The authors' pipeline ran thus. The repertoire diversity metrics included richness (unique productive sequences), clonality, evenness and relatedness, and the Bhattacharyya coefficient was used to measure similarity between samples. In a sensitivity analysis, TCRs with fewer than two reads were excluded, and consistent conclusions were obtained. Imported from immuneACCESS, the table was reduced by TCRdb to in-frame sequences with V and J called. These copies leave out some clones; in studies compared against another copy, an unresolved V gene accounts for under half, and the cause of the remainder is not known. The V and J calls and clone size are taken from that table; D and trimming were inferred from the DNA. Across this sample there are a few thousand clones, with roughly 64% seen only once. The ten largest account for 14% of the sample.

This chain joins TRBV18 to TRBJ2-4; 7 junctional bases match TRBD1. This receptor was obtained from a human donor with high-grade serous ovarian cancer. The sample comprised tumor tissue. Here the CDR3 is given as CASSAPTPGQMGRNIQYF. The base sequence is TGTGCCAGCTCAGCTCCTACTCCGGGACAGATGGGAAGAAACATTCAGTACTTC.